A single sample is the source of the 6 T cell receptor beta chains below, sequenced in a study of blood T cell repertoires in COVID-19 (TCRdb year 2020). Libraries were constructed by the immunoSEQ multiplex PCR assay. The table was pulled from immuneACCESS by TCRdb, which kept in-frame rearrangements only. Such tables lose some clones; where checked, under half of the loss comes from unresolved V genes, and the rest has no known cause. The sample includes some 160,000 clones, with roughly 77% observed a single time. The ten largest clones represent 4.2% of the sample. Material for sequencing was peripheral blood. The source is a man in his 60s with acute or convalescent COVID-19.

The CDR3 sequence: CASSLVAGGNEQYF. CDR3 sequence (DNA): TGCGCCAGCAGCTTGGTGGCAGGGGGAAACGAGCAGTACTTC. The J gene is TRBJ2-7, the V gene TRBV5-1; TRBD1 matches at 7 bases. The CDR3 is 14 amino acids. From germline, CDR1 is SGHRS and CDR2 YFSETQ. With 0 bases clipped from V and 5 bases from J, the junction kept 5 bases outside the gene matches.

This clone has ten or more counts. The chain combines TRBV9 with TRBJ2-3, with a tentative D call TRBD1 (5 bases). This CDR3 has 16 residues. The germline V and J ends were trimmed by 0 bases and 4 bases, with 15 bases remaining between them. Germline V lookup: CDR1 SGDLS, CDR2 YYNGEE. This chain's CDR3 is CASSVASGIPPDTQYF. CDR3 DNA sequence: TGTGCCAGCAGCGTAGCGTCAGGGATCCCCCCAGATACGCAGTATTTT.

The chain uses TRBV4-2 and TRBJ2-2; 12 bases fit TRBD1. The germline V gene encodes CDR1 LGHNA and CDR2 YNFKEQ. The CDR3 contains 19 residues. V lost 4 bases to trimming and J lost 3 bases; unmatched junction nucleotides: 12. The CDR3 is CASSLGTGGGRTDTGELFF. Written as DNA, the CDR3 is TGTGCCAGCAGCCTAGGGACAGGGGGCGGGAGGACGGACACCGGGGAGCTGTTTTTT.

The chain links TRBV5-1 to TRBJ2-1, with 13 nucleotides matching TRBD2. The CDR3 runs 18 residues. V lost 3 bases and J lost 3; bases outside the gene matches: 9. CDR1 and CDR2 from the germline V gene are SGHRS and YFSETQ. CDR3 sequence reads: CASSSGTSGKDFYNEQFF. The DNA of the CDR3 is TGCGCCAGCAGCTCCGGGACTAGCGGGAAGGACTTCTACAATGAGCAGTTCTTC.

The rearrangement uses TRBV29-1 and TRBJ2-3; TRBD2 matches at 12 bases. Germline-derived CDR1 and CDR2 are SQVTM and ANQGSEA. This CDR3 has 17 residues. The CDR3 nucleotides read TGCAGATCACCCCTAGCGGGAGGGGGGTCTGGCACAGATACGCAGTATTTT. Protein: CRSPLAGGGSGTDTQYF.

The chain has TRBV11-2 and TRBJ2-7, with 8 bases identical to TRBD2. Unmatched junction bases numbered 15, after V lost 5 bases and J lost 6 bases. CDR3 length equals 16 residues. CDR1 is SGHAT, CDR2 FQNNGV, per germline. The CDR3 DNA reads as TGTGCCAGCAGCATCGGACCAGCGGGAGAACTGGGCGAGCAGTACTTC. This encodes CASSIGPAGELGEQYF.